Each of the 17 T cell receptor beta chains below was sequenced from the same sample in a study of T cell responses to AZD1222 COVID-19 vaccine. Sequencing was performed with immunoSEQ multiplex PCR; in TCRdb, only in-frame clones are kept and a portion is missing. The repertoire holds some 110,000 clones, with 70% to 90% as singletons. The material sequenced was peripheral blood, taken 28 days after the second AZD1222 dose. Receptors were obtained from an adult who received the AZD1222 COVID-19 vaccine.

The chain employs TRBV19 and TRBJ2-7, with TRBD1 as a possible D gene (8 bases). This CDR3 comprises 13 residues. V lost 6 bases and J lost 7, with 16 bases in between. Germline-derived CDR1 and CDR2 are LNHDA and SQIVND (reference sequence). DNA of the CDR3: TGTGCCAGTAGACCACAGGGGGGGCGGGAGCAGTACTTC. Translated: CASRPQGGREQYF.

The chain employs TRBV5-1 and TRBJ2-7; TRBD2 agrees at 11 bases. This CDR3 region has 15 residues. After removal of 5 bases from V and 4 bases from J, the junction contained 8 bases not matched to a gene. CDR1 and CDR2 from the germline V gene are SGHRS and YFSETQ. DNA for the CDR3: TGCGCCAGCAGGCTCACTAGCGGGGGAGATTACGAGCAGTACTTC. Its translation: CASRLTSGGDYEQYF.

In this sample, this clone turned up once. The chain couples TRBV6-2 or TRBV6-3 to TRBJ1-5, with D possibly TRBD1 on 6 matching bases. The length of the CDR3 is 16 residues. From germline, CDR1 is MNHEY and CDR2 SVGEGT. V was cut by 5 bases and J by 4 bases, with 18 bases left in between. The CDR3 region has the DNA TGTGCCAGCAGTGTCCGGAGGGGGGGGCCGAATCAGCCCCAGCATTTT. Translating it yields CASSVRRGGPNQPQHF.

The chain is built from TRBV7-2 and TRBJ1-4, with D perhaps TRBD1 (5 bases). This CDR3 comprises 17 residues. Between the trimmed V and J ends, which lost 6 bases and 0 bases, there was a span of 17 bases. Germline V gene lookup returns CDR1 SGHTA and CDR2 FQGNSA. The CDR3 DNA sequence: TGTGCCAGCAGTCCTACCGGGACGGTTGCAACTAATGAAAAACTGTTTTTT. Its translation: CASSPTGTVATNEKLFF.

This chain's CDR3 is CASSFEVYGYTF. CDR3 coding DNA: TGTGCCAGCAGCTTCGAGGTTTATGGCTACACCTTC. The V and J genes are TRBV11-2 and TRBJ1-2; unclear D gene. In germline, CDR1 is SGHAT, CDR2 FQNNGV. This CDR3 has 12 residues. Trimming stripped 3 bases from V and 5 bases from J, with 7 bases between.

The rearrangement uses TRBV4-1 and TRBJ2-3; no firm D call. The germline V and J ends were trimmed by 3 bases and 4 bases, with 14 bases remaining between them. Per the germline V gene, CDR1 is MGHRA and CDR2 is YSYEKL. CDR3 length equals 15 residues. CDR3 coding DNA: TGCGCCAGCAGCCAGACGAGAAGTTCCGCAGATACGCAGTATTTT. It is translated as CASSQTRSSADTQYF.

This clone was observed once. The chain combines TRBV7-8 with TRBJ1-3; 10 bases match TRBD1. The germline CDR1 and CDR2 sequences are SGHVS and FQNEAQ. Trimming at V came to 1 base and at J to 4 bases, leaving 10 bases not matched to a gene. The CDR3 has 18 amino acids. CDR3 DNA: TGTGCCAGCAGCTTAGTAAACCGGGACAGGGGTCAGGGAAACACCATATATTTT. The encoded protein is CASSLVNRDRGQGNTIYF.

The chain carries TRBV5-1 and TRBJ2-7; possible D gene TRBD2, 6 bases. The V gene lost 0 bases and the J gene lost 2 bases, with 18 bases spanning the gap. Germline CDR1 is SGHRS and CDR2 is YFSETQ. There are 17 residues in the CDR3. CDR3 DNA sequence: TGCGCCAGCAGCTTGGGGACTAAAGCTGTCCCTACCTACGAGCAGTACTTC. Translated, it gives CASSLGTKAVPTYEQYF.

The CDR3 sequence: CASSQELAGAYNEQFF. CDR3 sequence (DNA): TGTGCCAGCAGCCAAGAACTAGCGGGGGCCTACAATGAGCAGTTCTTC. V and J are TRBV3-1 (or the pseudogene TRBV3-2) and TRBJ2-1; 11 bases are a match to TRBD2. CDR1 LGHDT and CDR2 YNNKEL come from the germline V gene (reference sequence). This CDR3 contains 16 residues. Unmatched junction bases numbered 0, after V lost 0 bases and J lost 2 bases.

This clone was observed a few times. This rearrangement joins TRBV18 to TRBJ1-1; possibly TRBD1 for D (5 bases). V lost 3 bases and J lost 4, with 15 bases in between. Germline V gives CDR1 KGHSH, CDR2 LQKENI. This CDR3 region has 15 residues. CDR3 sequence: CASSPRKTGATEAFF. The CDR3 nucleotides are TGTGCCAGCTCACCCCGAAAAACAGGAGCCACTGAAGCTTTCTTT.

This chain joins TRBV11-2 and TRBJ2-2, with D possibly TRBD2 on 7 matching bases. The CDR3 is 15 residues long. The germline V gene has CDR1 SGHAT and CDR2 FQNNGV. Trimming took off 5 bases at V and 4 bases at J, with 14 bases between the two ends. This CDR3 is CASSVGGGGTGELFF. CDR3 nucleotides: TGTGCCAGCAGCGTAGGGGGAGGGGGCACCGGGGAGCTGTTTTTT.

The chain couples TRBV27 to TRBJ1-5; 9 bases align to TRBD1. The germline V gene encodes CDR1 MNHEY and CDR2 SMNVEV (reference sequence). There are 14 residues in the CDR3. With 6 bases clipped from V and 7 bases from J, the junction kept 7 bases outside the gene matches. CDR3 sequence (DNA): TGTGCCAGCAGCCCACAGGGGGCTGGACAGCCCCAGCATTTT. The encoded protein is CASSPQGAGQPQHF.

The CDR3 sequence: CASSFGQWEMNTEAFF. For the CDR3, the DNA is TGCGCCAGCAGCTTCGGACAGTGGGAGATGAACACTGAAGCTTTCTTT. J is TRBJ1-1 and V is TRBV5-1, with D perhaps matching TRBD1 (6 bases). Trimming left V 2 bases short and J 0 bases short, with 14 bases between. This CDR3 contains 16 residues. Germline lookup yields CDR1 SGHRS and CDR2 YFSETQ.

The chain's CDR3 is CASSRGEKYEQYF. The CDR3 coding sequence is TGTGCCAGCAGCAGGGGGGAAAAATACGAGCAGTACTTC. The chain combines TRBV11-2 with TRBJ2-7; the D call may be TRBD1 or TRBD2 (6 bases each). CDR1 is SGHAT, CDR2 FQNNGV, per germline. The CDR3 totals 13 residues. V lost 5 bases to trimming and J lost 4 bases, with 12 bases between them.

The rearrangement joins TRBV15 to TRBJ1-4, with 7 positions matching TRBD1. From germline, CDR1 is LNHNV and CDR2 YYDKDF (reference sequence). The CDR3 consists of 13 residues. V lost 7 bases, J lost 4 bases, and 3 bases stayed unmatched. CDR3 DNA: TGTGCCACCAAGGGACAGATTAATGAAAAACTGTTTTTT. This sequence encodes CATKGQINEKLFF.

The rearrangement links TRBV3-1 (or the pseudogene TRBV3-2) to TRBJ1-2; a weak D match, TRBD1 (5 bases). Trimming shortened V by 0 bases and J by 7 bases, and 15 bases separated the two germline ends. The CDR3 covers 15 residues. Germline loops: CDR1 LGHDT, CDR2 YNNKEL (reference sequence). CDR3 sequence reads: CASSQDGRRGRGYTF. In DNA form, the CDR3 reads TGTGCCAGCAGCCAAGACGGTCGGAGGGGCCGTGGCTACACCTTC.

The rearrangement links TRBV7-6 to TRBJ1-5; D ambiguous. The germline V and J ends were trimmed by 6 bases and 0 bases, with 21 bases remaining between them. CDR1 and CDR2 (germline): SGHVS, FNYEAQ. The CDR3 runs 18 residues. The CDR3 DNA reads as TGTGCCAGCAGAAATAACGGGTCGAAGGGAAATAGCAATCAGCCCCAGCATTTT. Its protein product is CASRNNGSKGNSNQPQHF.